This T cell receptor beta chain is from a study of beta chain features in type 1 diabetes. Study-wide results and limits: VDJ junctions in type 1 diabetes patients carried more deletions and fewer insertions.

Every participating donor gave one draw, a heparinised blood sample averaging about 110 mL. CD45RO/CCR7/CD25/CD127/CD95/CD27 separated CD4+ naive, central memory, regulatory and stem cell-like memory cells by sorting. The CDR3 length is 18 residues. Germline trimming cut 3 bases from V and 0 bases from J; bases unmatched to any gene: 12. Germline V gene lookup returns CDR1 MNHEY and CDR2 SMNVEV (reference sequence). To note about this clone: No antigen is known for it.

Reverse transcription of all isolated RNA meant that expressed TCRB transcripts were sequenced. Clones were sequenced by immunoSEQ multiplex PCR, and TCRdb holds only the in-frame ones, with some missing. Among around 160,000 clones listed, about 50% were seen once. This receptor was identified in a man between 18 and 35 years old in good health. This chain joins TRBV27 and TRBJ2-3; 7 positions match TRBD2. Sequenced input: Tregs from blood. CDR3 in DNA: TGTGCCAGCAGTTTTGGAGGGAGGGCCTTCCGAAGCACAGATACGCAGTATTTT. Its protein is CASSFGGRAFRSTDTQYF.